This T cell receptor (beta chain) was found in a study of CD8 T cells in Susac syndrome. Study background: Of the sequenced Susac syndrome patients, over 5 had active disease and about 8 were in remission. Patients with Susac syndrome were, at the time of blood collection, therapy-naive, maintained on corticosteroids, or maintained on intravenous immunoglobulin alone.

An amount of RNA that ranged from about 0.45 to 1 ug was reverse transcribed with random hexamers. A single record per CDR3 protein comes from TCRdb applying MiXCR to the immunoSEQ multiplex PCR reads. The table shows around 150,000 distinct CDR3 sequences, with about 94% occurring only once. Negative magnetic isolation gave CD8+ and CD4+ cells; FACS enriched CD8+ TEMRA. V was clipped by 5 bases and J by 6 bases; unmatched bases: 9. The CDR3 is made up of 16 amino acids. From germline, CDR1 is KGHSH and CDR2 LQKENI. The receptor's source is a human donor with Susac syndrome. The sequenced sample consisted of CD4+ T cells from PBMCs. This rearrangement joins TRBV18 to TRBJ2-1, with 11 bases aligning to TRBD2. The CDR3 sequence is CASSMPLAGGGNEQFF. The CDR3 DNA reads TGTGCCAGCTCAATGCCCCTAGCGGGGGGTGGCAATGAGCAGTTCTTC.